This T cell receptor (beta chain) was sequenced during a study of blood T cell repertoires in COVID-19 (dated by TCRdb to about 2020). Describing the broader study: Samples covering the acute and convalescent phases of COVID-19 were provided by collaborators in the United States, Italy and Spain. HLA class I and class II types, where available, came from metadata supplied by the sample provider rather than from assay-based typing. A de-identified subject ID, COVID-19 status, age in years and sex were almost always included in the sample metadata. The material from the prospective study consisted of cDNA or gDNA derived from T cells, B-cell-depleted T cells, or PBMCs. The repertoires were released in a freely available public database intended as a resource for research on the immune response to SARS-CoV-2. Subjects who had been exposed to COVID-19, were actively infected with it, or had recovered from it provided the deeply sampled blood TCRbeta repertoires that made up the dataset. Samples came from the ongoing ImmuneRACE study (first 160 participants) plus 1,254 subjects from 6 global collaborators.

One collaborating source in Seattle enrolled patients during active infection and followed them longitudinally through the course of disease. Collaborating institutions collected whole blood in K2EDTA tubes following their own protocols. For TCRbeta analysis, collaborators shipped samples in one of three forms: frozen whole blood, isolated PBMCs, or DNA extracted from either of those sample types. CDR1 is given as KGHSH and CDR2 as LQKENI, both from the germline V gene. The CDR3 runs 16 amino acids, cysteine and phenylalanine included. Just the 48-base CDR3 DNA is kept, in frame starting at base 1. V loses 3 bases, J loses 1 base, and the germline ends lie 10 bases apart. The immunoSEQ Assay, a bias-controlled multiplex PCR, was used to amplify TCRbeta CDR3 regions from genomic DNA. The study's processing was this. Nucleated cell counts per sample were estimated from amplification of reference gene primers within the assay. To quantify the absolute abundance of each unique TCRbeta CDR3 rearrangement, sequence reads were collapsed and filtered. Productive Simpson clonality was computed per sample as the square root of Simpson's diversity index over productive rearrangements. TCRdb mirrors the immuneACCESS table, restricted to in-frame sequences. Some clones are absent from its copies; in checked studies, under half trace to an unresolved V gene, and the reason for the others is unknown. D and trimming were read from the DNA, whereas the V and J calls and clone size are those reported in that table. A total of approximately 440,000 clones appear in this sample, about 87% of them only once. Of the sample, 10% to 15% is held by the ten largest clones.

As concerns this clone: This clone's antigen is unknown. Within one base of it there is no much larger clone, and no base qualities were kept.

Study-wide conclusions, independent of this receptor: The quantity of clinical and demographic metadata differed by source and by participant and was supplied without curation.

The receptor was isolated from a woman aged 45-65 years with COVID-19, enrolled during active disease. The sequenced sample consisted of peripheral blood. The chain uses TRBV18 and TRBJ2-6; the D segment could be TRBD1, given 6 matching bases. The sequenced DNA: TGTGCCAGCTCACCGGTGGGGGCATCTGGGGCCAACGTCCTGACTTTC. This encodes CASSPVGASGANVLTF.